This TCR beta chain is drawn from a study of blood T cell repertoires in COVID-19. For the study at large: Researchers got acute and convalescent COVID-19 samples from the United States, Italy and Spain.

Germline CDR1 MNHNY, CDR2 SVGAGI (reference sequence). V dropped 0 bases and J dropped 4 bases, with 5 bases sitting between them. The CDR3 length is 13 residues. Under the authors' procedure: Nucleated cell number was recorded as an estimate derived from reference gene primer amplification. Generated by immunoSEQ multiplex PCR, the TCRdb table keeps only in-frame clones and is missing some. Clone size and the V and J calls come from that table; the DNA yielded D and trimming. The data show some 140,000 clones, around 73% seen once. Sequenced: peripheral blood. The chain employs TRBV6-6 and TRBJ2-3; a possible D gene is TRBD1 (5 bases). This receptor was identified in a man between 60 and 70 years old who had recovered from COVID-19. CDR3 protein: CASSYSTADTQYF. The CDR3 DNA follows: TGTGCCAGCAGTTACTCGACAGCAGATACGCAGTATTTT.